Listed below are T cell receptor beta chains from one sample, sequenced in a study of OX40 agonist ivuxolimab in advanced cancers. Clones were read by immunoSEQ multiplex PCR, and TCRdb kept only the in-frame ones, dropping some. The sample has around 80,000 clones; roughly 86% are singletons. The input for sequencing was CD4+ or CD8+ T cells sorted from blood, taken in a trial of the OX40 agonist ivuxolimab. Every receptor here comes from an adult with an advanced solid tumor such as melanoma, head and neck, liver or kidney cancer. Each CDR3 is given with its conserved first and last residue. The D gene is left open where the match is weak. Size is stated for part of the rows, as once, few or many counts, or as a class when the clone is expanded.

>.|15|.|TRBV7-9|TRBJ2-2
TGTGCCAGCAGCCTGGATCAGCGGGACACCGGGGAGCTGTTTTTT
CASSLDQRDTGELFF
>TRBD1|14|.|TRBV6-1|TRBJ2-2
TGTGCCAGCAGTCGACAGGGTGGAACCGGGGAGCTGTTTTTT
CASSRQGGTGELFF
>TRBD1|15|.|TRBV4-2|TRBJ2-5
TGTGCCAGCAGCCAAGATAAGGGGGCCCCAGAGACCCAGTACTTC
CASSQDKGAPETQYF
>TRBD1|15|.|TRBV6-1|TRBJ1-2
TGTGCCAGCAGTGAAAACGCCGGGACAGGGAATGGCTACACCTTC
CASSENAGTGNGYTF
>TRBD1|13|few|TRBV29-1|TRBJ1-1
TGCAGCGGGAAGGGACAGTATAACACTGAAGCTTTCTTT
CSGKGQYNTEAFF
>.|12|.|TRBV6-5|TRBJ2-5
TGTGCCAGCAGTGGGTACCAAGAGACCCAGTACTTC
CASSGYQETQYF
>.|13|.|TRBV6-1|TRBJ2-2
TGTGCCAGCTCCCCGATCAACACCGGGGAGCTGTTTTTT
CASSPINTGELFF
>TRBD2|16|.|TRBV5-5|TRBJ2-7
TGTGCCAGCAGCTTGGGACTAGCGGGGATTGCTTACGAGCAGTACTTC
CASSLGLAGIAYEQYF
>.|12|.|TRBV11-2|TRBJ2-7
TGTGCCAGCAGCCACCCCGGCTACGAGCAGTACTTC
CASSHPGYEQYF
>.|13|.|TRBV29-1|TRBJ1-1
TGCAGCGTTGAGGGGTGGGAGAACACTGAAGCTTTCTTT
CSVEGWENTEAFF
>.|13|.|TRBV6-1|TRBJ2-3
TGTGCCAGCTGGGGGGCTATTACAGATACGCAGTATTTT
CASWGAITDTQYF
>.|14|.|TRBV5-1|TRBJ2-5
TGCGCCAGCACCCCTTTTGGCGAGCAAGAGACCCAGTACTTC
CASTPFGEQETQYF
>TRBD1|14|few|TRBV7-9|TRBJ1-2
TGTGCCAGCAGCCTACGACAGGGGGCGACTGGCTACACCTTC
CASSLRQGATGYTF
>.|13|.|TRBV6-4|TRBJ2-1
TGTGCCAGCAGCGGGGGGCTTAACAATGAGCAGTTCTTC
CASSGGLNNEQFF
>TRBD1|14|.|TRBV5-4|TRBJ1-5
TGTGCCAGCAGCCTAACAGGGGCCAATCAGCCCCAGCATTTT
CASSLTGANQPQHF
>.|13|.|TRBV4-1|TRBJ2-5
TGCGCCAGCAGCCCAGCGGGTGGAGAGACCCAGTACTTC
CASSPAGGETQYF
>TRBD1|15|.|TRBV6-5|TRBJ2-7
TGTGCCAGCAGCTCCCCGGACAGGGGATCGTACGAGCAGTACTTC
CASSSPDRGSYEQYF
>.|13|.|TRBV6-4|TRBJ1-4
TGTGCCAGCAGGTGCAGGGTAGACGAAAAACTGTTTTTT
CASRCRVDEKLFF
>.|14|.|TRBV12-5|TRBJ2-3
TGTGCTAGTGGTCGCTCGTCCTACACAGATACGCAGTATTTT
CASGRSSYTDTQYF
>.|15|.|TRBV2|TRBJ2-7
TGTGCCAGCAGTGAATCTGTCAGGGGGGTTTACGAGCAGTACTTC
CASSESVRGVYEQYF
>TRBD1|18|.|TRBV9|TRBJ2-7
TGTGCCAGCAGCGTATCTCCTGGTCCGGGACAGGGCACCTACGAGCAGTACTTC
CASSVSPGPGQGTYEQYF
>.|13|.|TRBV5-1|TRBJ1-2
TGCGCCAGCAGCTTGGCCAGGGATCGTGGCTACACCTTC
CASSLARDRGYTF
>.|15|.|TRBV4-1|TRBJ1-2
TGCGCCAGCAGCTCCTTGACACGGACTAACTATGGCTACACCTTC
CASSSLTRTNYGYTF
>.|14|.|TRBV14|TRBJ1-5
TGTGCCAGCAGCCAAACAGGATTCAATCAGCCCCAGCATTTT
CASSQTGFNQPQHF
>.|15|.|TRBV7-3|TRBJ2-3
TGTGCCAGCAGCTCCCTGGGGGGGCCCACAGATACGCAGTATTTT
CASSSLGGPTDTQYF
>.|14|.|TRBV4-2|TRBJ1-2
TGTGCCAGCAGCCAAGATATTAAGGGTAGTGGCTACACCTTC
CASSQDIKGSGYTF
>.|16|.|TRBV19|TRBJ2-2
TGTGCCAGTAGTATAGGAGGGTTCCCGAACACCGGGGAGCTGTTTTTT
CASSIGGFPNTGELFF
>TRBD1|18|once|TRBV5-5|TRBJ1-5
TGTGCCAGCAGCTTGCAGAGTCCAGGGGGCCCCCTAAATCAGCCCCAGCATTTT
CASSLQSPGGPLNQPQHF
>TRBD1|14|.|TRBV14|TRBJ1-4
TGTGCCAGCAGCCCCCGACAGGGAAGCGAAAAACTGTTTTTT
CASSPRQGSEKLFF
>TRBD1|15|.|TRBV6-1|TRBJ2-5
TGTGCCAGCAGTGGGGAGCAGGGGGCCCAAGAGACCCAGTACTTC
CASSGEQGAQETQYF
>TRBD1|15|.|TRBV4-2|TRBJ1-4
TGTGCCAGCAGCCAAGAAGGGACAGAACATGAAAAACTGTTTTTT
CASSQEGTEHEKLFF
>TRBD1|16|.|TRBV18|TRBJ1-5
TGTGCCAGCTCACCAGCTAACAGGGGCGGCAATCAGCCCCAGCATTTT
CASSPANRGGNQPQHF
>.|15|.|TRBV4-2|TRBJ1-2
TGTGCCAGCAGCCAAGACTTAGGGACCGAGTATGGCTACACCTTC
CASSQDLGTEYGYTF
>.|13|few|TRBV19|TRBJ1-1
TGTGCCAGTAGTTGGGGGGCAGGCACTGAAGCTTTCTTT
CASSWGAGTEAFF
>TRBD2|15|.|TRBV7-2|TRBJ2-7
TGTGCCAGCAGCTTAGAGGGACTAGGTAACTACGAGCAGTACTTC
CASSLEGLGNYEQYF
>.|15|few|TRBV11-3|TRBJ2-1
TGTGCCAGCAGCTTAGATGGCTTACCCGGGAATGAGCAGTTCTTC
CASSLDGLPGNEQFF
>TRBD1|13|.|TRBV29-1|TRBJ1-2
TGCAGCGTCCGGGACAGGGAGGGGTACGGCTACACCTTC
CSVRDREGYGYTF
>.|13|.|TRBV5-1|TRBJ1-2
TGCGCCAGCAGCTTGGAGGGGGGTAGTGGCTACACCTTC
CASSLEGGSGYTF